This TCR beta chain was sequenced during a study of blood T cell repertoires in COVID-19. Method: immunoSEQ multiplex PCR; TCRdb's copy keeps in-frame clones and lacks some. The sample carries about 290,000 clones, under 90% recorded once. The sequencing sample was made of PBMCs or T cells enriched from blood (not recorded which). The source of this sequence is a woman in her forties who had recovered from COVID-19.

CDR3 DNA sequence: TGCGCCAGCAGCCAATTGACCAGGGGGAAGACCCAGTACTTC. Encoded protein: CASSQLTRGKTQYF. V is TRBV4-1 and J is TRBJ2-5, with 7 bases aligning to TRBD1. The CDR3 spans 14 residues. Germline V lookup: CDR1 MGHRA, CDR2 YSYEKL. The junction had 6 bases not matched to a gene; V was cut back by 2 bases and J by 6 bases.